The T cell receptor beta chain under discussion was sequenced for a study of vaccination effects on CD4 cells after COVID-19. This CDR3 has 11 amino acids. Trimming took off 4 bases at V and 4 bases at J, with 2 bases between the two ends. Germline CDR1 SGHTS, CDR2 YDEGEE. Of note for this clone: Its target is not known.

Sequencing was performed with immunoSEQ multiplex PCR; in TCRdb, only in-frame clones are kept and a portion is missing. The top ten clones hold under 4% of a sample with 30,000 or so clones, approximately 70% of them seen once. Following an approximately ten-day culture, CD4+ T cells were purified. Vaccine recipients lacked prior SARS-CoV-2 infection and had negative nucleocapsid antibodies. On day 3 and again on day 7, half the medium was replaced with IL-2 medium. V usage is TRBV5-8 and J usage is TRBJ2-2; D gene unclear. Sequenced material: CD4+ T cells from PBMCs cultured without peptide, taken before COVID-19 vaccination. The receptor comes from a human donor who received a COVID-19 vaccine. The CDR3 region is CASSSTGELFF. The DNA of the CDR3 is TGTGCCAGCAGCAGCACCGGGGAGCTGTTTTTT. The full variable domain, its missing parts supplied by reference TRBV5-8 and TRBJ2-2, is EAGVTQSPTHLIKTRGQQATLRCSPISGHTSVYWYQQALGLGLQFLLWYDEGEERNRGNFPPRFSGRQFPNYSSELNVNALELEDSALYLCASSSTGELFFGEGSRLTVL.